These 4 T cell receptor beta chains were all obtained from the same sample, sequenced in a study of OX40 agonist ivuxolimab in advanced cancers. Receptors were amplified or captured by the immunoSEQ multiplex PCR assay. TCRdb re-hosts the immuneACCESS table, in-frame sequences only. Its copies lack some clones; in the studies checked, an unresolved V gene accounts for under half of them, and the cause for the rest is not known. Within this sample are more than 65,000 clones, with approximately 84% of them counted one time only. The biggest ten clones account for approximately 25% of the sample. Sequenced material: CD4+ or CD8+ T cells sorted from blood, taken in a trial of the OX40 agonist ivuxolimab. The receptor source for this set is an adult with an advanced solid tumor such as melanoma, head and neck, liver or kidney cancer.

V is TRBV6-5 and J is TRBJ1-1; a possible D gene is TRBD1 (5 bases). The CDR3 sequence is 14 residues long. CDR1 is MNHEY, CDR2 SVGAGI, per germline. V lost 5 bases to trimming and J lost 5 bases, with 15 bases between them. The CDR3 is CASSESGRGTEAFF. The CDR3 DNA reads TGTGCCAGCAGTGAATCAGGGAGAGGGACTGAAGCTTTCTTT.

This clone showed up just once. J is TRBJ2-5 and V is TRBV7-9, with a weak D call TRBD1 (5 bases). This CDR3 is built from 14 residues. Looked up from germline, CDR1 is SEHNR and CDR2 is FQNEAQ (reference sequence). With 1 base removed from V and 7 bases from J, the gap between germline ends came to 13 bases. CDR3 nucleotide sequence: TGTGCCAGCAGCTTAGGGGGCTCTTCGGGGACCCAGTACTTC. This gives the protein CASSLGGSSGTQYF.

The CDR3 bases are TGTGCCAGCAGCTTGGCGGGTTCGGGTTCTAATTTTGGAAACACCATATATTTT. Residues: CASSLAGSGSNFGNTIYF. V gene TRBV5-5 combines with J gene TRBJ1-3; D remains ambiguous. Between the trimmed V and J ends, which lost 0 bases and 3 bases, there was a span of 19 bases. Germline loops: CDR1 SGHKS, CDR2 YYEKEE (reference sequence). The CDR3 sequence is 18 residues long.

The rearrangement links TRBV7-6 to TRBJ2-5; 10 bases align to TRBD1. The ends lost 5 bases at V and 3 bases at J; junction bases unmatched: 12. The CDR3 is made up of 17 amino acids. The germline V gene encodes CDR1 SGHVS and CDR2 FNYEAQ. The CDR3 is CASSRRWDRGFEETQYF. In DNA form, the CDR3 reads TGTGCCAGCAGCCGCAGGTGGGACAGGGGATTCGAAGAGACCCAGTACTTC.